The next 7 T cell receptor beta chains were all read from a single sample in a study of OX40 agonist ivuxolimab in advanced cancers. The method was immunoSEQ multiplex PCR; TCRdb's version includes in-frame clones alone and lacks a portion of them. The data show about 61,000 clones, with around 83% seen just once and 0.95% to 1.5% held by the top ten. Sequenced material: CD4+ or CD8+ T cells sorted from blood, taken in a trial of the OX40 agonist ivuxolimab. The receptors come from an adult with an advanced solid tumor such as melanoma, head and neck, liver or kidney cancer.

The V call is TRBV6-5, the J call TRBJ2-7; tentative D call: TRBD2 (5 bases). The CDR3 has 14 amino acids. V lost 8 bases to trimming and J lost 0 bases, with 14 bases between them. Germline values: CDR1 MNHEY, CDR2 SVGAGI. CDR3 bases: TGTGCCAGCGGGCGGGCCACAAGCTCCTACGAGCAGTACTTC. Its protein is CASGRATSSYEQYF.

The rearrangement uses TRBV4-1 and TRBJ2-3; TRBD1 might be the D (5 bases). Germline V gene data show CDR1 as MGHRA and CDR2 as YSYEKL. The CDR3 is 16 amino acids. Trimming cost V 4 bases and J 7 bases, with 21 bases left between them. CDR3 sequence: CASSPSVTRVGNTQYF. The CDR3 coding sequence is TGCGCCAGCAGCCCCTCGGTTACCAGGGTTGGGAATACGCAGTATTTT.

V and J are TRBV5-4 and TRBJ2-3; D perhaps matches TRBD2 (6 bases). Germline V gene lookup returns CDR1 SGHNT and CDR2 YYREEE (reference sequence). The CDR3 length is 16 residues. The V end lost 5 bases, the J end lost 6 bases, and 22 bases lay between the germline ends. CDR3 nucleotides: TGTGCCAGCAGTTTCGGGGGTGCGGGCCGCCCGGATACGCAGTATTTT. The encoded protein is CASSFGGAGRPDTQYF.

This chain joins TRBV5-1 and TRBJ2-3; perhaps D is TRBD1 or TRBD2 (5 bases each). Trimming pared 4 bases from V and 0 bases from J, leaving 18 bases between. Germline V CDR1 and CDR2: SGHRS, YFSETQ. The CDR3 is 17 amino acids. The CDR3 DNA is TGCGCCAGCAGCCTTGGGCGCGTAGGGACGAGCACAGATACGCAGTATTTT. This sequence encodes CASSLGRVGTSTDTQYF.

V gene TRBV18 combines with J gene TRBJ2-5; 11 bases are a match to TRBD2. Unmatched junction bases numbered 0, after V lost 0 bases and J lost 3 bases. The CDR3 sequence is 15 residues long. Per germline, CDR1 KGHSH and CDR2 LQKENI. As DNA, the CDR3 is TGTGCCAGCTCACCACCGGGACTAGCGGAAGAGACCCAGTACTTC. Translated, it gives CASSPPGLAEETQYF. Based on the CDR3 plus reference TRBV18 and TRBJ2-5, the full variable domain is NAGVMQNPRHLVRRRGQEARLRCSPMKGHSHVYWYRQLPEEGLKFMVYLQKENIIDESGMPKERFSAEFPKEGPSILRIQQVVRGDSAAYFCASSPPGLAEETQYFGPGTRLLVL.

V usage is TRBV27 and J usage is TRBJ1-2, with D possibly TRBD1 on 5 matching bases. The germline V gene has CDR1 MNHEY and CDR2 SMNVEV (reference sequence). Between the trimmed V and J ends, which lost 6 bases and 0 bases, there was a span of 14 bases. The CDR3 spans 15 residues. The CDR3 DNA reads as TGTGCCAGCAGACCGGGACGGAGAGCTAACTATGGCTACACCTTC. Translation: CASRPGRRANYGYTF.

The table lists this clone with a count of one. The rearrangement links TRBV6-5 to TRBJ1-3, with D tentatively TRBD1 (5 bases). This CDR3 has 16 residues. The V gene lost 0 bases and the J gene lost 2 bases, with 11 bases spanning the gap. Germline assignment: CDR1 MNHEY and CDR2 SVGAGI. The CDR3 region is CASSYSSGRAGNTIYF. The CDR3 nucleotides read TGTGCCAGCAGTTACTCGAGTGGCAGGGCTGGAAACACCATATATTTT.